This TCR beta chain was obtained from a study of Ad26.COV2.S vaccination and SARS-CoV-2 variants. As for this clone: Antigen specificity is unknown.

Profiled with immunoSEQ multiplex PCR; TCRdb holds only in-frame clones, not every one. The sample includes hundreds of thousands of clones, about 90% of them seen just once. As to treatment: over 15 received Ad26.COV2.S at low or high dose, single or two shots; roughly 5 received placebo; per-sample allocation not given. Sampling was performed 63 days after the first vaccine or placebo injection. Findings and caveats of the study: People given the vaccine had a wider spike-specific TCR breadth than placebo recipients did.

Germline trimming cut 3 bases from V and 5 bases from J; bases unmatched to any gene: 10. The CDR3 has 16 residues. Germline values: CDR1 MGHRA, CDR2 YSYEKL. The V and J genes are TRBV4-1 and TRBJ2-5; 9 nucleotides match TRBD1. The TCR comes from a person between 18 and 65 years old who received the Ad26.COV2.S COVID-19 vaccine or a placebo. The sample consisted of peripheral blood, taken in a trial of Ad26.COV2.S vaccine versus placebo. Written as DNA, the CDR3 is TGCGCCAGCAGCCATCCCCCGGGACAGGGAAAGGAGACCCAGTACTTC. As protein: CASSHPPGQGKETQYF.